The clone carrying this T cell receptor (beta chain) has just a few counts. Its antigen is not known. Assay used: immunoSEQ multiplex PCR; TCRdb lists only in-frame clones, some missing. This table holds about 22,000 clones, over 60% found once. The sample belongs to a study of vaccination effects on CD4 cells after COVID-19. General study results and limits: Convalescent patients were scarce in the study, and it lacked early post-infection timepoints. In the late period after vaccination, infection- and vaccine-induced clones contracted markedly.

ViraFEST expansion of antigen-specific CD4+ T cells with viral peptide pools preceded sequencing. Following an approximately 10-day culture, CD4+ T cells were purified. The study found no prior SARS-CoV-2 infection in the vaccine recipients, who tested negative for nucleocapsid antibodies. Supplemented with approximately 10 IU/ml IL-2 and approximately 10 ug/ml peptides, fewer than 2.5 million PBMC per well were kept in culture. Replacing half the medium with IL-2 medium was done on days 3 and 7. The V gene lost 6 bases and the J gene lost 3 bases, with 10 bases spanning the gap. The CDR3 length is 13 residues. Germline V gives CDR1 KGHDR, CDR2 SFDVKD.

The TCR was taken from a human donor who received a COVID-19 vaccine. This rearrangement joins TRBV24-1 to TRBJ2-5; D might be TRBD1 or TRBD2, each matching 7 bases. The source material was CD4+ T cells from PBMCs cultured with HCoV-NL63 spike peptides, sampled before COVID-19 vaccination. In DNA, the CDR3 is TGTGCCACCAGTCAGGGGGGGAAAGAGACCCAGTACTTC. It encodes CATSQGGKETQYF.